This T cell receptor beta chain came from a study of Graves' ophthalmopathy and Graves' hyperthyroidism. TCR beta CDR3 amplification used RNA transcripts. HTBI primers primed a first-round RT-PCR, and a second-round multiplex PCR followed. TCRdb re-derived calls from the multiplex PCR reads in MiXCR, one entry per CDR3 protein. This table holds around 1,000,000 distinct CDR3 sequences, about 40% found once. Certain patients, namely those with other autoimmune diseases, uncontrolled infections, pregnancy or lactation, were excluded. The diagnosis combined clinical symptoms, thyroxine, TRAb, thyroid ultrasound and orbital computed tomography scans. This CDR3 comprises 12 residues. The V and J ends lost 10 bases and 8 bases, in that order; junction bases with no gene match: 8. The germline V gene has CDR1 MDHEN and CDR2 SYDVKM. The sample holds one count of this clonotype.

The clonotype was recovered from an adult man with Graves' hyperthyroidism. V usage is TRBV28 and J usage is TRBJ1-1; 9 nucleotides agree with TRBD1. The sequenced material came from peripheral blood or thyroid tissue (not recorded which). The CDR3 DNA sequence: TGTGCCACCCAGACAGGGGGTAGGGAAGCTTTCTTT. Translated, it gives CATQTGGREAFF.